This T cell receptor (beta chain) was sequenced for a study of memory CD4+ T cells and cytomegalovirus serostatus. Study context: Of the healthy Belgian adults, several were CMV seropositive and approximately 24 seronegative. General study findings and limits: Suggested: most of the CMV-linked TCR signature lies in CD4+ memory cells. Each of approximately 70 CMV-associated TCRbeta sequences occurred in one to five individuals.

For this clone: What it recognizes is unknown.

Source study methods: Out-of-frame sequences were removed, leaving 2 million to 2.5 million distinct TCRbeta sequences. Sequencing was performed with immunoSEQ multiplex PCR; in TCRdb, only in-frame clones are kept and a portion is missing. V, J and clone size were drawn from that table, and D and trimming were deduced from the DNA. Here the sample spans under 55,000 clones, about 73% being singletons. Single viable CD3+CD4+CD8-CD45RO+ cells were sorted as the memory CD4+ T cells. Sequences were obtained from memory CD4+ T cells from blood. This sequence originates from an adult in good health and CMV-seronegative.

This chain's CDR3 is CASSRGPSTDTQYF. As DNA, the CDR3 is TGTGCCAGCAGCCGAGGTCCTAGCACAGATACGCAGTATTTT. The rearrangement links TRBV7-3 to TRBJ2-3; D gene unclear. The CDR3 consists of 14 residues. CDR1 and CDR2 from the germline V gene are SGHTA and FQGTGA. Trimming stripped 5 bases from V and 0 bases from J, with 9 bases between.